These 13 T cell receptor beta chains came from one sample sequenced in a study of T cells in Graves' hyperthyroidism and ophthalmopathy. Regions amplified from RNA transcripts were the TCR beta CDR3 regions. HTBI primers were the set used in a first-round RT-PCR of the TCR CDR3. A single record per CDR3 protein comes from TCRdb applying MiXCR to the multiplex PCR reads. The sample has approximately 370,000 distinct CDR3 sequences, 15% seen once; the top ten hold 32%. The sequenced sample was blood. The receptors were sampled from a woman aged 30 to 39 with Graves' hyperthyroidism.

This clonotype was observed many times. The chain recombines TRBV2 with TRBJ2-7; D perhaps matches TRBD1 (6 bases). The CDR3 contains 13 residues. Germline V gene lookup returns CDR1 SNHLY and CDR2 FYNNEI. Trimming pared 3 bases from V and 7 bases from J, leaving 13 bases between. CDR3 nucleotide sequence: TGTGCCAGCAGTGACAGGGGTCGGGGTGAGCAGTACTTC. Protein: CASSDRGRGEQYF.

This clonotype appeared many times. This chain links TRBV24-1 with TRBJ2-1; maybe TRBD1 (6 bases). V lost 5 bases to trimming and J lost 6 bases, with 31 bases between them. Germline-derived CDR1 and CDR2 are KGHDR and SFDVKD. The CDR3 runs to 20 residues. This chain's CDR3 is CATSALIGQGNLLRPNEQFF. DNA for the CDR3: TGTGCCACCAGTGCCCTTATAGGGCAGGGGAACCTTTTGAGGCCCAATGAGCAGTTCTTC.

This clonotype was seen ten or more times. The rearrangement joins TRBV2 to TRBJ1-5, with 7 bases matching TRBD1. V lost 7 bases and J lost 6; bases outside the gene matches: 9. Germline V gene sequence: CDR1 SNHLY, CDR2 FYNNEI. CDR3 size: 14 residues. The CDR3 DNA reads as TGTGCCAGCAAGGGGACAGCGGCAGGTCAGCCCCAGCATTTT. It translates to CASKGTAAGQPQHF.

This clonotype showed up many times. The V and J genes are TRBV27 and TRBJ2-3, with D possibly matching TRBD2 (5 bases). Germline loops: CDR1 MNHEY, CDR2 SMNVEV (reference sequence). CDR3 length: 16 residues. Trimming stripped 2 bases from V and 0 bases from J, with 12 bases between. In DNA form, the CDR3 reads TGTGCCAGCAGTTTAAGTGTAGCGTCTAGCACAGATACGCAGTATTTT. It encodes CASSLSVASSTDTQYF.

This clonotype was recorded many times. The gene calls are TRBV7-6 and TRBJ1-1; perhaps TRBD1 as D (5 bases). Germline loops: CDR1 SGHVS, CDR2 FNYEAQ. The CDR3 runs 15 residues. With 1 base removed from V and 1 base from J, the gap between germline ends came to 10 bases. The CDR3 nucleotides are TGTGCCAGCAGCTTAGGTGGGGCCGCGAACACTGAAGCTTTCTTT. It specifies CASSLGGAANTEAFF.

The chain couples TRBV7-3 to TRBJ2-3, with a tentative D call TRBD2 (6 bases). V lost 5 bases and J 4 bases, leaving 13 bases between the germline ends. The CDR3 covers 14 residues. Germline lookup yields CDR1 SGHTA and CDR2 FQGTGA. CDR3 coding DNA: TGTGCCAGCAGCCGGTTACTAGCCCCAGATACGCAGTATTTT. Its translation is CASSRLLAPDTQYF.

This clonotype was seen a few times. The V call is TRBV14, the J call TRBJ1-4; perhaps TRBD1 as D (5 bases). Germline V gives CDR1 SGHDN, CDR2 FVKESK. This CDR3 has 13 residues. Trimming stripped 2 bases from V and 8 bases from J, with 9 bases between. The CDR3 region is CASSQTSGEKLFF. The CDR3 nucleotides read TGTGCCAGCAGCCAAACATCAGGGGAAAAACTGTTTTTT.

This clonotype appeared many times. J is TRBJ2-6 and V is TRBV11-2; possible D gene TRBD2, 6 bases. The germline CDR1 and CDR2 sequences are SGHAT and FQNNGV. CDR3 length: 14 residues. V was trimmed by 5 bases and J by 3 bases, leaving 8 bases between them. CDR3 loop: CASSPRGGANVLTF. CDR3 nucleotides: TGTGCCAGCAGCCCGCGGGGTGGGGCCAACGTCCTGACTTTC.

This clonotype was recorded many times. CDR3 sequence reads: CASSLEGIPNTEAFF. CDR3 nucleotide sequence: TGCGCCAGCAGCTTGGAAGGGATTCCGAACACTGAAGCTTTCTTT. The genes are TRBV5-1 and TRBJ1-1; no firm D call. V lost 0 bases to trimming and J lost 1 base, with 10 bases between them. CDR1 and CDR2 from the germline V gene are SGHRS and YFSETQ. The length of the CDR3 is 15 residues.

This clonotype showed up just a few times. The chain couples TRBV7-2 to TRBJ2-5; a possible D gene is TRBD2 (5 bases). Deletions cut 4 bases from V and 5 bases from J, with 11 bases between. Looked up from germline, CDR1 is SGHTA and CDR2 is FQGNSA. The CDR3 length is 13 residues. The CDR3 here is CASSSGMAETQYF. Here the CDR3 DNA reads TGTGCCAGCAGCTCCGGGATGGCGGAGACCCAGTACTTC.

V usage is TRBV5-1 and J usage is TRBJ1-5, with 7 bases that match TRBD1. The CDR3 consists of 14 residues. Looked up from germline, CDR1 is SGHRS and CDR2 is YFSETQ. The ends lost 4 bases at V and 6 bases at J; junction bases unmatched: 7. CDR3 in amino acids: CASSEGTAGQPQHF. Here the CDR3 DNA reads TGCGCCAGCAGCGAAGGGACAGCCGGTCAGCCCCAGCATTTT.

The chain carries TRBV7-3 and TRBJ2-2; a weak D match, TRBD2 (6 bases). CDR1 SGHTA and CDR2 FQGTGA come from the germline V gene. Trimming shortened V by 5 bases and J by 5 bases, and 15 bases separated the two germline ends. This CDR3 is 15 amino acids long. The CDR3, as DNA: TGTGCCAGCAGCAAAGAGGGACTTACTACCGGGGAGCTGTTTTTT. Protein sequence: CASSKEGLTTGELFF.

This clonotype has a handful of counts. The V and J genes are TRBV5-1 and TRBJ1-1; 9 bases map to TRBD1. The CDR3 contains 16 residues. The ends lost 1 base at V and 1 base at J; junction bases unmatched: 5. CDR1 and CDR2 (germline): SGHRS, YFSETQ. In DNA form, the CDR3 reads TGCGCCAGCAGCTTGCCCCCGGGACAGGGGAACACTGAAGCTTTCTTT. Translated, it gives CASSLPPGQGNTEAFF.